The 14 T cell receptor beta chains below all came from one sample that was sequenced in a study of CD4 T cells in relation to SARS-CoV-2 and coronaviruses. No cognate antigen is known for these TCRs. The unexposed donors gave CD4+ T cells in about 2010-2019, prior to COVID-19. CD4+ T cells were isolated from the cells after about 11 days of culture. TCRdb keeps only in-frame clones here, not all; method: immunoSEQ multiplex PCR. The data contain around 25,000 clones, 76% of them singletons. Sequencing was done on a sample of CD4+ T cells from PBMCs, cultured in vitro. These receptors all come from a human donor in good health.

The chain combines TRBV7-2 with TRBJ2-3; D perhaps matches TRBD2 (5 bases). CDR3 length: 15 residues. Germline V gene sequence: CDR1 SGHTA, CDR2 FQGNSA. Trimming took 3 bases from V and 1 from J, leaving 11 bases between them. The DNA for the CDR3 is TGTGCCAGCAGCTTGAACCAAGCGGGCACAGATACGCAGTATTTT. Translation gives CASSLNQAGTDTQYF.

The genes are TRBV5-1 and TRBJ2-7, with D possibly called TRBD1 or TRBD2 (5 bases each). CDR3 length: 14 amino acids. V lost 4 bases, J lost 7 bases, and 18 bases lay in between. CDR1 SGHRS and CDR2 YFSETQ come from the germline V gene. In DNA, the CDR3 is TGCGCCAGCAGCCTCGGGACCGAGGAGGTAGAGCAGTACTTC. Translated, it gives CASSLGTEEVEQYF. Full variable domain (missing parts from reference TRBV5-1 and TRBJ2-7): KAGVTQTPRYLIKTRGQQVTLSCSPISGHRSVSWYQQTPGQGLQFLFEYFSETQRNKGNFPGRFSGRQFSNSRSEMNVSTLELGDSALYLCASSLGTEEVEQYFGPGTRLTVT.

The chain uses TRBV25-1 and TRBJ2-3, with D perhaps assigned TRBD1 or TRBD2 (5 bases each). This CDR3 comprises 15 residues. V was shortened by 1 base and J by 0 bases, with 8 bases between the two germline ends. Germline V CDR1 and CDR2: MGHDK, SYGVNS. In nucleotides, the CDR3 is TGTGCCAGCAGTGAATGGGGACGGAGCACAGATACGCAGTATTTT. This encodes CASSEWGRSTDTQYF.

This clone appeared a single time. This chain uses TRBV5-1 with TRBJ2-7; 11 bases line up with TRBD2. Per the germline V gene, CDR1 is SGHRS and CDR2 is YFSETQ. Germline trimming cut 5 bases from V and 1 base from J; bases unmatched to any gene: 14. This CDR3 comprises 18 residues. Here the CDR3 DNA reads TGCGCCAGCAGGCGTCTAGCGGGAGGTGCCTCAGGTTCCTACGAGCAGTACTTC. Protein sequence: CASRRLAGGASGSYEQYF.

The sample holds a few counts of this clone. The CDR3 sequence: CASKGSANTGELFF. The CDR3 DNA sequence: TGCGCCAGCAAGGGGTCGGCGAACACCGGGGAGCTGTTTTTT. The J gene is TRBJ2-2, the V gene TRBV10-1; possible D gene TRBD1, 5 bases. Between the trimmed V and J ends, which lost 7 bases and 0 bases, there was a span of 9 bases. The CDR3 is 14 residues long. Germline lookup yields CDR1 WNHNN and CDR2 SYGVQD (reference sequence).

V gene TRBV14 combines with J gene TRBJ1-3; D may be TRBD1 (5 bases). The CDR3 loop spans 18 amino acids. The V gene's germline CDR1 is SGHDN and CDR2 FVKESK. Trimming shortened V by 5 bases and J by 0 bases, and 20 bases separated the two germline ends. The CDR3 DNA follows: TGTGCCAGCAGCACAGGTGACAGACCACTACTCTCTGGAAACACCATATATTTT. Encoded protein: CASSTGDRPLLSGNTIYF.

This clone appeared a few times. A read error may produce the germline difference seen at one junction end. The J gene is TRBJ1-4, the V gene TRBV28, with D perhaps TRBD1 (6 bases). Germline V gene lookup returns CDR1 MDHEN and CDR2 SYDVKM. The CDR3 is 14 amino acids. The DNA of the CDR3 is TGTGCCAGCACGGTGACCGGGACACAACATGAGTGGTCTTTT. It is translated as CASTVTGTQHEWSF.

V gene TRBV14 combines with J gene TRBJ2-2; D gene unclear. Per germline, CDR1 SGHDN and CDR2 FVKESK. The CDR3 consists of 13 residues. V lost 4 bases and J lost 8, with 11 bases in between. Here the CDR3 DNA reads TGTGCCAGCAGCCTATTAGGGCCTGGGGAGCTGTTTTTT. Protein sequence: CASSLLGPGELFF. The full variable domain, with the rest looked up from reference TRBV14 and TRBJ2-2, is EAGVTQFPSHSVIEKGQTVTLRCDPISGHDNLYWYRRVMGKEIKFLLHFVKESKQDESGMPNNRFLAERTGGTYSTLKVQPAELEDSGVYFCASSLLGPGELFFGEGSRLTVL.

The V and J genes are TRBV5-4 and TRBJ1-4; maybe TRBD1 (5 bases). The germline V gene encodes CDR1 SGHNT and CDR2 YYREEE (reference sequence). V lost 0 bases to trimming and J lost 2 bases, with 14 bases between them. The CDR3 contains 17 residues. CDR3 in amino acids: CASSLGGGAATNEKLFF. The CDR3 region has the DNA TGTGCCAGCAGCTTGGGCGGAGGGGCTGCGACTAATGAAAAACTGTTTTTT.

The chain joins TRBV2 to TRBJ1-2; D gene ambiguous. Trimming left V 3 bases short and J 2 bases short, with 10 bases between. Per the germline V gene, CDR1 is SNHLY and CDR2 is FYNNEI. This CDR3 is 14 amino acids long. This CDR3 is CASSDGSRNYGYTF. The CDR3 DNA sequence: TGTGCCAGCAGTGATGGGAGCCGAAACTATGGCTACACCTTC.

This chain uses TRBV21-1 with TRBJ1-2; the tabulated D call, TRBD1, remains unverified against the DNA. TRBV21-1 is a documented pseudogene. This CDR3 region has 15 residues. CDR3 protein: CASITDSTSNYGYTF. The CDR3 DNA follows: TGTGCCAGCATTACGGACAGCACCTCTAACTATGGCTACACCTTC.

V and J are TRBV6-6 and TRBJ1-4; no clear D gene. V gave up 6 bases and J gave up 7 bases, with 9 bases separating them. The germline V gene encodes CDR1 MNHNY and CDR2 SVGAGI (reference sequence). The CDR3 totals 12 residues. CDR3 in DNA: TGTGCCAGCAGGAAATCGGGTGAAAAACTGTTTTTT. Its protein is CASRKSGEKLFF.

The chain is built from TRBV5-1 and TRBJ1-1, with no clear D. Germline CDR1 reads SGHRS; CDR2 reads YFSETQ. Trimming pared 5 bases from V and 4 bases from J, leaving 18 bases between. The CDR3 extends over 15 amino acids. CDR3 in DNA: TGCGCCAGCAGTCTGGGATCCGGGGTACGCACTGAAGCTTTCTTT. Amino acids: CASSLGSGVRTEAFF.

This clone was seen only a few times. This sequence joins TRBV5-1 and TRBJ2-2, with 8 bases matching TRBD1. This CDR3 is built from 15 residues. The germline V gene has CDR1 SGHRS and CDR2 YFSETQ. Germline trimming cut 4 bases from V and 2 bases from J; bases unmatched to any gene: 4. The CDR3 spells CASSGGTGNTGELFF. CDR3 nucleotide sequence: TGCGCCAGCAGCGGGGGGACAGGCAACACCGGGGAGCTGTTTTTT.